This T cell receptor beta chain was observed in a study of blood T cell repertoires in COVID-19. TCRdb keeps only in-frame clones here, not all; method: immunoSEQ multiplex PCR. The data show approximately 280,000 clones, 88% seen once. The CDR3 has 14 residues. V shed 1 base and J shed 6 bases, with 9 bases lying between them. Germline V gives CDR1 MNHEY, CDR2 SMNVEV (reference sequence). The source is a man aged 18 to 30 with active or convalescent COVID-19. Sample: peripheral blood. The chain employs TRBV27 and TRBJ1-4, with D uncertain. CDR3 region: CASSLFMADEKLFF. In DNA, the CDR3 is TGTGCCAGCAGTTTATTTATGGCGGATGAAAAACTGTTTTTT. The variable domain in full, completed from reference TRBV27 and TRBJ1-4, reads EAQVTQNPRYLITVTGKKLTVTCSQNMNHEYMSWYRQDPGLGLRQIYYSMNVEVTDKGDVPEGYKVSRKEKRNFPLILESPSPNQTSLYFCASSLFMADEKLFFGSGTQLSVL.